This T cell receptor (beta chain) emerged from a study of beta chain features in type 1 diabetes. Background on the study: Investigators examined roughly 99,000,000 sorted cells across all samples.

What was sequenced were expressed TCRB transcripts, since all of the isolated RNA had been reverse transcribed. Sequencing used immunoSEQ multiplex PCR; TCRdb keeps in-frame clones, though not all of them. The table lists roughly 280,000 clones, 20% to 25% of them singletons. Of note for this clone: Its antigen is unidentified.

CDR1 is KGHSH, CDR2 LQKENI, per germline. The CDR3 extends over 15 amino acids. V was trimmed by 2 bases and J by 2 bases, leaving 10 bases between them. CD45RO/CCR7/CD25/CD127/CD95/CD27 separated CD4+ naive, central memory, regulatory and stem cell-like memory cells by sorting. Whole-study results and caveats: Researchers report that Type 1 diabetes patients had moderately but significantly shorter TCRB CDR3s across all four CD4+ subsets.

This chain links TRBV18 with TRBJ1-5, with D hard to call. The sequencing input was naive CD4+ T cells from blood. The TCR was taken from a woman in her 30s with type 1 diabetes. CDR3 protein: CASSPKGDGNQPQHF. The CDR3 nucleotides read TGTGCCAGCTCACCAAAGGGAGACGGCAATCAGCCCCAGCATTTT.